This T cell receptor beta chain was sequenced during a study of low-dose radiotherapy and immunotherapy resistance in tumors. Background on the study: Every two weeks, the protocol called for intravenous cyclophosphamide at 200 mg/m2. It was given one day before each radiation and immunotherapy administration.

First-strand cDNA relied on TRAV- and TRBV-specific primers spanning alpha and beta chains. Both a constant-region primer and a V-primer adapter served to amplify TCRs across approximately 19 PCR cycles. MiXCR, applied by TCRdb to the reads, yields one record per CDR3 protein. The data show tens of thousands of distinct CDR3 sequences, around 27% seen once. This clonotype appeared many times. The sample's time point: before trial treatment. The study gave donors nivolumab, ipilimumab, aspirin, low-dose cyclophosphamide and low-dose radiotherapy. Here the sequenced sample was PBMCs, taken before treatment. The TCR sequence derives from a male donor with prostate cancer.

The CDR3 DNA reads TGTGCCAGCAGCTCCCCGCGGGGGACTAGCGGCCTCTACGAGCAGTACTTC. Translation gives CASSSPRGTSGLYEQYF. This chain connects TRBV7-2 to TRBJ2-7, with 11 bases fitting TRBD2. Germline loops: CDR1 SGHTA, CDR2 FQGNSA. V gave up 4 bases and J gave up 3 bases; unmatched junction bases: 11. CDR3 length: 17 residues.